This T cell receptor (beta chain) is drawn from a study of blood T cell repertoires in COVID-19. Per the study methods: Amplification from reference gene primers served as the basis for estimated nucleated cell counts. The protocol was immunoSEQ multiplex PCR, while the TCRdb copy is restricted to in-frame clones and leaves out a portion. That table furnishes V, J and clone size, whereas the DNA furnished D and trimming. Among fewer than 250,000 clones, around 87% were seen once, and the ten largest hold approximately 25%. The CDR3 totals 12 residues. Germline CDR1 and CDR2: LGHNA and YNFKEQ. V lost 5 bases and J 6 bases, leaving 10 bases between the germline ends.

The sequence was obtained from a woman aged 40 to 50 in a cohort exposed to, infected with or recovered from COVID-19 (not recorded which). The specimen sequenced was PBMCs or T cells enriched from blood (not recorded which). The rearrangement links TRBV4-2 to TRBJ1-2; no clear D. Here the CDR3 reads CASSWGDDGYTF. The CDR3 nucleotides are TGTGCCAGCAGCTGGGGAGACGATGGCTACACCTTC.